The 26 T cell receptor beta chains listed next were all sequenced from one sample in a study of T cells in Graves' hyperthyroidism and ophthalmopathy. There were TCR beta CDR3 regions amplified from RNA transcripts. The HTBI primer set served for first-round RT-PCR of the TCR CDR3. MiXCR was run by TCRdb on the multiplex PCR reads, yielding one entry per CDR3 protein. The sample includes approximately 300,000 distinct CDR3 sequences, less than 20% of them seen just once. The sequenced material came from blood. The origin of the receptors is a middle-aged man with Graves' ophthalmopathy.

There are many counts of this clonotype. The chain joins TRBV11-2 to TRBJ2-1; D possibly corresponds to TRBD2 (5 bases). Germline CDR1 reads SGHAT; CDR2 reads FQNNGV. This CDR3 spans 11 amino acids. V was clipped by 6 bases and J by 8 bases, with 8 bases between them. The CDR3 DNA reads as TGTGCCAGCAGGGAGGACGATGAGCAGTTCTTC. Its translation is CASREDDEQFF.

This clonotype came up a few times. V and J are TRBV5-8 and TRBJ1-5; maybe TRBD1 (6 bases). From germline, CDR1 is SGHTS and CDR2 YDEGEE. Trimming took 4 bases from V and 7 from J, leaving 15 bases between them. The CDR3 loop spans 14 amino acids. The CDR3 sequence: CASSEQGGAQPQHF. The CDR3 nucleotides read TGTGCCAGCAGCGAACAGGGTGGTGCACAGCCCCAGCATTTT.

This clonotype was detected only a few times. This chain joins TRBV20-1 and TRBJ2-1; D may be TRBD2 (6 bases). The CDR3 has 14 amino acids. CDR1 and CDR2 (germline): DFQATT, SNEGSKA (reference sequence). V lost 0 bases, J lost 6 bases, and 12 bases lay in between. CDR3 sequence: CSAREAGTRNEQFF. CDR3 nucleotide sequence: TGCAGTGCTAGAGAGGCGGGGACCCGCAATGAGCAGTTCTTC.

J is TRBJ1-2 and V is TRBV20-1; 12 bases are shared with TRBD1. The CDR3 runs 17 residues. V shed 5 bases and J 2 bases; nucleotides not matched to a gene: 12. Looked up from germline, CDR1 is DFQATT and CDR2 is SNEGSKA (reference sequence). The CDR3 DNA follows: TGCAGTGCTCCCCGTCCGGGACAGGGGGCAGGGAACTATGGCTACACCTTC. It translates to CSAPRPGQGAGNYGYTF.

This clonotype has only a few counts. CDR3 in amino acids: CAARALAGEDEQFF. The CDR3 DNA reads as TGTGCCGCCCGGGCTTTAGCGGGAGAGGATGAGCAGTTCTTC. This chain connects TRBV27 to TRBJ2-1, with 9 positions matching TRBD2. Germline V CDR1 and CDR2: MNHEY, SMNVEV (reference sequence). V shed 11 bases and J 8 bases; nucleotides not matched to a gene: 13. This CDR3 is 14 amino acids long.

The chain is built from TRBV7-9 and TRBJ1-4, with D hard to call. Trimming shortened V by 0 bases and J by 7 bases, and 9 bases separated the two germline ends. Germline CDR1 and CDR2: SEHNR and FQNEAQ (reference sequence). This CDR3 spans 14 amino acids. The CDR3 sequence is CASSLALEGEKLFF. The CDR3 bases are TGTGCCAGCAGCTTAGCGTTGGAGGGTGAAAAACTGTTTTTT.

This chain joins TRBV12-3 or TRBV12-4 and TRBJ1-3; D not resolved. V lost 6 bases and J lost 8, with 17 bases in between. The CDR3 has 14 residues. CDR3 residues: CASRPETSRDTIYF. CDR3 sequence (DNA): TGTGCCAGCAGGCCTGAAACCTCGCGGGACACCATATATTTT.

Only one count was recorded for this clonotype. The rearrangement links TRBV10-3 to TRBJ2-7, with D possibly TRBD2 on 7 matching bases. V lost 0 bases to trimming and J lost 9 bases, with 15 bases between them. Per germline, CDR1 ENHRY and CDR2 SYGVKD. The CDR3 runs to 14 residues. The CDR3 DNA is TGTGCCATCAGTGAGTCGGGGGGGCGTTCGGGGCAGTACTTC. It encodes CAISESGGRSGQYF.

The chain has TRBV19 and TRBJ2-2; maybe TRBD2 (5 bases). V lost 10 bases and J lost 0, with 12 bases in between. In germline, CDR1 is LNHDA, CDR2 SQIVND (reference sequence). The CDR3 sequence is 14 residues long. Here the CDR3 DNA reads TGTGCCACTCAGACCGGGGCGAACACCGGGGAGCTGTTTTTT. Translating gives CATQTGANTGELFF.

The J gene is TRBJ1-3, the V gene TRBV7-8; D remains ambiguous. Trimming left V 5 bases short and J 2 bases short, with 16 bases between. The CDR3 length is 16 residues. CDR1 and CDR2 from the germline V gene are SGHVS and FQNEAQ. The DNA for the CDR3 is TGTGCCAGCAGCCAGGCGGGCAGCCGGGCTGGAAACACCATATATTTT. Translating it yields CASSQAGSRAGNTIYF. Looking up the rest from reference TRBV7-8 and TRBJ1-3 gives the full variable domain: GAGVSQSPRYKVAKRGQDVALRCDPISGHVSLFWYQQALGQGPEFLTYFQNEAQLDKSGLPSDRFFAERPEGSVSTLKIQRTQQEDSAVYLCASSQAGSRAGNTIYFGEGSWLTVV.

This clonotype was found many times. Here the CDR3 DNA reads TGTGCCAGCAGTGAAGTACAGTCCACGATTGAGCAGTTCTTC. This codes for CASSEVQSTIEQFF. The chain joins TRBV2 to TRBJ2-1; D is uncertain. Germline V lookup: CDR1 SNHLY, CDR2 FYNNEI. V gave up 1 base and J gave up 9 bases, with 13 bases separating them. This CDR3 has 14 amino acids.

Worth noting for this clonotype: A much larger clone differs from this one at a single base, so this may be a read error. The gene calls are TRBV10-3 and TRBJ2-1, with 11 bases identical to TRBD2. The CDR3 extends over 15 amino acids. Germline trimming cut 8 bases from V and 4 bases from J; bases unmatched to any gene: 7. Germline assignment: CDR1 ENHRY and CDR2 SYGVKD. The CDR3 DNA reads TGTGCCATCGGTCTGACTAGCGGGGATTACAATGAGCAGTTCTTC. Encoded protein: CAIGLTSGDYNEQFF.

V usage is TRBV9 and J usage is TRBJ1-6, with 9 positions matching TRBD1. V shed 4 bases, J shed 10 bases, and the junction held 6 bases outside the gene matches. Germline values: CDR1 SGDLS, CDR2 YYNGEE. The CDR3 has 14 amino acids. The CDR3 reads CASSPGQGQSPLHF. Written as DNA, the CDR3 is TGTGCCAGCAGCCCGGGACAGGGCCAATCACCCCTCCACTTT.

The sample holds many counts of this clonotype. The chain carries TRBV20-1 and TRBJ2-1, with 9 bases matching TRBD1. The CDR3 length is 13 residues. V lost 6 bases, J lost 6 bases, and 6 bases stayed unmatched. Germline CDR1 and CDR2: DFQATT and SNEGSKA (reference sequence). The CDR3 sequence is CSALQQGANEQFF. The CDR3 DNA reads TGCAGTGCCCTACAACAGGGGGCCAATGAGCAGTTCTTC.

A word on this clonotype: A read error may be the cause here, since a much bigger clone is one base away. The V and J genes are TRBV5-1 and TRBJ1-1; D uncertain. The CDR3 sequence is 18 residues long. CDR1 is SGHRS, CDR2 YFSETQ, per germline. With 1 base removed from V and 1 base from J, the gap between germline ends came to 20 bases. The chain's CDR3 is CASSLNSAVWAPNTEAFF. CDR3 bases: TGCGCCAGCAGCTTGAATTCCGCGGTCTGGGCACCGAACACTGAAGCTTTCTTT.

Many counts were recorded for this clonotype. The DNA for the CDR3 is TGTGCCAGCACCCCCTACGGCCTAGCGGAGCAAGAGACCCAGTACTTC. Translation gives CASTPYGLAEQETQYF. V is TRBV6-1 and J is TRBJ2-5, with TRBD2 matching 7 bases. Germline V gene lookup returns CDR1 MNHNS and CDR2 SASEGT. V was clipped by 7 bases and J by 2 bases; unmatched bases: 13. This CDR3 is 16 amino acids long.

This clonotype was recorded many times. The gene calls are TRBV7-9 and TRBJ2-7; D possibly matches TRBD1 or TRBD2 (5 bases each). CDR1 and CDR2 from the germline V gene are SEHNR and FQNEAQ (reference sequence). Trimming removed 5 bases from V and 0 bases from J, with 11 bases in between. This CDR3 has 14 residues. CDR3 sequence reads: CASSPSGLSYEQYF. In DNA form, the CDR3 reads TGTGCCAGCAGCCCCTCGGGGCTCTCCTACGAGCAGTACTTC.

The V gene is TRBV6-1, the J gene TRBJ2-6; D remains ambiguous. The germline gives CDR1 MNHNS, CDR2 SASEGT. The CDR3 extends over 14 amino acids. Trimming removed 4 bases at V and 4 bases at J, with 8 bases between. The CDR3 loop is CASSGTWGANVLTF. For the CDR3, the DNA is TGTGCCAGCAGTGGTACATGGGGGGCCAACGTCCTGACTTTC.

Comment on this clonotype: One end of the junction is discordant with germline, which a read error may explain. Here the CDR3 reads CASSPGQGYYGHTF. The CDR3 nucleotides are TGTGCCAGCAGTCCGGGACAGGGGTACTATGGCCACACCTTC. The rearrangement joins TRBV12-3 or TRBV12-4 to TRBJ1-2; 10 bases are a match to TRBD1. CDR3 length: 14 amino acids.

This chain links TRBV9 with TRBJ2-5; D possibly matches TRBD1 or TRBD2 (5 bases each). The germline V gene encodes CDR1 SGDLS and CDR2 YYNGEE. The CDR3 is 15 amino acids. Trimming cost V 4 bases and J 5 bases, with 18 bases left between them. CDR3 DNA: TGTGCCAGCAGCCATGGGACGTCCGAAATGGAGACCCAGTACTTC. This sequence encodes CASSHGTSEMETQYF.

As concerns this clonotype: An end of the junction does not agree with germline; a read error may underlie this. In DNA, the CDR3 is TGTGCCAGCAGCCCTGGACAGGGCCCTAATGAAAAACTGCTTTTT. This translates into CASSPGQGPNEKLLF. The chain is built from TRBV5-5 and TRBJ1-4; 8 positions match TRBD1. This CDR3 has 15 amino acids. CDR1 and CDR2 (germline): SGHKS, YYEKEE (reference sequence). Supplemented by reference TRBV5-5 and TRBJ1-4, the full variable domain reads DAGVTQSPTHLIKTRGQQVTLRCSPISGHKSVSWYQQVLGQGPQFIFQYYEKEERGRGNFPDRFSARQFPNYSSELNVNALLLGDSALYLCASSPGQGPNEKLLFGSGTQLSVL.

This clonotype has ten or more counts. V usage is TRBV5-1 and J usage is TRBJ1-5; D might be TRBD1 (5 bases). There are 14 residues in the CDR3. The ends were cut back, 4 bases at V and 2 bases at J, with 10 bases in the middle. Germline CDR1 and CDR2: SGHRS and YFSETQ. The CDR3 loop reads CASSAGPGNQPQHF. CDR3 nucleotides: TGCGCCAGCAGCGCGGGGCCAGGCAATCAGCCCCAGCATTTT.

This clonotype was counted at least ten times. CDR3: CATSDYRPGQHRGETQYF. The CDR3 bases are TGTGCCACCAGTGATTACCGTCCGGGACAGCATCGTGGAGAGACCCAGTACTTC. This sequence joins TRBV24-1 and TRBJ2-5; 7 bases align to TRBD1. Germline CDR1 and CDR2: KGHDR and SFDVKD. The ends lost 2 bases at V and 4 bases at J; junction bases unmatched: 15. The CDR3 is made up of 18 amino acids.

This clonotype was observed once. This sequence may be a read error, since a much larger clone differs from it by one base. The chain recombines TRBV2 with TRBJ1-1; D perhaps matches TRBD1 (6 bases). V shed 6 bases and J shed 2 bases, with 16 bases lying between them. Looked up from germline, CDR1 is SNHLY and CDR2 is FYNNEI. The CDR3 is made up of 15 amino acids. CDR3 loop: CASSDREGGNTEAFF. DNA of the CDR3: TGTGCCAGCAGCGACCGGGAGGGGGGCAACACTGAAGCTTTCTTT.

The table lists this clonotype with many counts. V usage is TRBV2 and J usage is TRBJ2-7; D unresolved. Trimming removed 4 bases at V and 3 bases at J, with 7 bases between. This CDR3 is 12 amino acids long. Germline CDR1 and CDR2: SNHLY and FYNNEI. CDR3: CASSGSGYEQYF. CDR3 sequence (DNA): TGTGCCAGCAGTGGGTCTGGCTACGAGCAGTACTTC.

This rearrangement joins TRBV6-1 to TRBJ2-7; no firm D call. The ends were cut back, 1 base at V and 7 bases at J, with 5 bases in the middle. In germline, CDR1 is MNHNS, CDR2 SASEGT. CDR3 size: 11 residues. The CDR3 nucleotides are TGTGCCAGCAGTGAAGAATGGGAGCAGTACTTC. Translating gives CASSEEWEQYF.